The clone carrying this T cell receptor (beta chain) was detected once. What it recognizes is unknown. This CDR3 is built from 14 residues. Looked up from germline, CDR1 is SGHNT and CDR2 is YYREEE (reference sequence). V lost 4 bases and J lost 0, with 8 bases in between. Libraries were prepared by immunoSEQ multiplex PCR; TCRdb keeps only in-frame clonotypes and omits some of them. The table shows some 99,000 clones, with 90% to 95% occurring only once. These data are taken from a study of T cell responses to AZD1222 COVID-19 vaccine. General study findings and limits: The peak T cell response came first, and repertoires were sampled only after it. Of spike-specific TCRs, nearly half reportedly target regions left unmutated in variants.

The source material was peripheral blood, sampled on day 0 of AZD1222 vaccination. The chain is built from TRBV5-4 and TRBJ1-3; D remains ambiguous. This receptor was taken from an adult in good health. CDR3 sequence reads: CASSPEVSGNTIYF. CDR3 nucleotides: TGTGCCAGCAGCCCCGAGGTCTCTGGAAACACCATATATTTT.